This TCR beta chain is drawn from a study of T-cell memory formation after mild COVID-19. Whole-study context: Among the donors, TCR clusters were largely specific to each donor. The study, taken as a whole, reports: Researchers found some responding clones in pre-infection memory, a sign that cross-reactive memory joined.

This CDR3 spans 15 amino acids. Germline V gene data show CDR1 as ENHRY and CDR2 as SYGVKD. V lost 6 bases, J lost 0 bases, and 15 bases lay in between. Regarding this clonotype: The antigen remains undetermined.

The TCR alpha and TCR beta cDNA libraries, bearing sample barcodes and UMIs, were generated by 5'RACE using constant-segment primers. TCRdb re-derived calls from the 5' RACE reads in MiXCR, one entry per CDR3 protein. The profile shows some 120,000 distinct CDR3 sequences, about 6% of them singletons. The sample was PBMCs or a T cell subset sorted from them (not recorded which). V and J are TRBV10-3 and TRBJ2-7; D is undetermined. The origin of this receptor is an adult woman who had mild COVID-19 (a few samples of this study predate the infection). Cell type and time point are not known. The CDR3 DNA sequence: TGTGCCATCAGGGCTACACCTTTGAGCTCCTACGAGCAGTACTTC. The encoded protein is CAIRATPLSSYEQYF.